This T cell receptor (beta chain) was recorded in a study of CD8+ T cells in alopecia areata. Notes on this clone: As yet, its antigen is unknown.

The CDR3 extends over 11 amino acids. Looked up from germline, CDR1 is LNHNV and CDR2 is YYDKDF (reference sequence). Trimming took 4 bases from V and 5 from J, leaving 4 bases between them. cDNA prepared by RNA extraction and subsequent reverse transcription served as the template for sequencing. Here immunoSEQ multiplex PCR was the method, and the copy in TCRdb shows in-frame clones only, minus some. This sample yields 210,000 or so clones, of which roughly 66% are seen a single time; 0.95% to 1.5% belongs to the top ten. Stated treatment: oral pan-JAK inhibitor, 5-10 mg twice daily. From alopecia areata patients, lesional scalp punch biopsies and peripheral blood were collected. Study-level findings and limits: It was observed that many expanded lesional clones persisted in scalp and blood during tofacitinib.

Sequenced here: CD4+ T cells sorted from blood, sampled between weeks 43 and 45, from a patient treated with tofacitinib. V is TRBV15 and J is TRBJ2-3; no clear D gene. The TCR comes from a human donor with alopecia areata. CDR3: CATSTGDTQYF. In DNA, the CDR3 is TGTGCCACCAGCACAGGAGATACGCAGTATTTT. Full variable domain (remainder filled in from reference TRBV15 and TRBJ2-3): DAMVIQNPRYQVTQFGKPVTLSCSQTLNHNVMYWYQQKSSQAPKLLFHYYDKDFNNEADTPDNFQSRRPNTSFCFLDIRSPGLGDTAMYLCATSTGDTQYFGPGTRLTVL.